The clone carrying this T cell receptor beta chain was counted at least ten times. As yet, its antigen is unknown. The sample originates from a study of identical twins. One entry per CDR3 protein results from TCRdb running MiXCR on the 5' RACE reads. Among nearly 250,000 distinct CDR3 sequences listed, around 6.6% were seen once. CDR3 length: 16 amino acids. CDR1 DFQATT and CDR2 SNEGSKA come from the germline V gene (reference sequence). V dropped 0 bases and J dropped 3 bases, with 14 bases sitting between them. Findings of the study overall: Among beta out-of-frame sequences, excess sharing between twins appeared weaker. Compared with unrelated sharing, twin-shared out-of-frame alpha sequences had more low-probability sequences.

No donor was unhealthy or non-Caucasian. Another study also made use of these data, one on yellow fever vaccine responses in identical twins.

The source is a woman aged 18-29 years in good health. The sequencing sample was made of memory (CD45RO+) T cells sorted from blood. This rearrangement joins TRBV20-1 to TRBJ2-2, with D perhaps TRBD1 or TRBD2 (6 bases each). The CDR3 loop reads CSARDFMGGDTGELFF. The CDR3 DNA reads TGCAGTGCTAGAGATTTTATGGGGGGCGACACCGGGGAGCTGTTTTTT.